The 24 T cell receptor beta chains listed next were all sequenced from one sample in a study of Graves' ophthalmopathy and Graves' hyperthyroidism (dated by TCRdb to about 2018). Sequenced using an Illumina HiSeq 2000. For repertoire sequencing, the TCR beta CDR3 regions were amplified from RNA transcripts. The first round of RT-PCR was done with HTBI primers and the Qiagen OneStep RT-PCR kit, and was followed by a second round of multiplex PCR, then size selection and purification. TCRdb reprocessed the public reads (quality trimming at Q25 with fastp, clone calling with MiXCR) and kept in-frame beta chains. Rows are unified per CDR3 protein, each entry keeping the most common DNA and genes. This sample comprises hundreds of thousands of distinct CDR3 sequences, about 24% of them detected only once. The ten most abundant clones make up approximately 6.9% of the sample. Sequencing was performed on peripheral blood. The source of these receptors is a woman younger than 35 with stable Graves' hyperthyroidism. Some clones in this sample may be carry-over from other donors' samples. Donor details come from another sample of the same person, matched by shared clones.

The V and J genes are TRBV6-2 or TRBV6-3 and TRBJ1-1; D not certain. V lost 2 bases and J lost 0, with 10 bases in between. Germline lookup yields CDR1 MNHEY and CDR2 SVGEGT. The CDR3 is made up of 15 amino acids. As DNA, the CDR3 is TGTGCCAGCAGTTACGGTTTAACGGTGAACACTGAAGCTTTCTTT. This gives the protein CASSYGLTVNTEAFF.

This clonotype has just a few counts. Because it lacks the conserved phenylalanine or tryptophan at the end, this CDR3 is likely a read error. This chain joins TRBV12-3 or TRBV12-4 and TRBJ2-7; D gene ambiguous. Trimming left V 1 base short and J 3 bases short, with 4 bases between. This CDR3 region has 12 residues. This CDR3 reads CASSLDSYEQYL. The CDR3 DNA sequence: TGTGCCAGCAGTTTAGACAGCTACGAGCAGTACCTC.

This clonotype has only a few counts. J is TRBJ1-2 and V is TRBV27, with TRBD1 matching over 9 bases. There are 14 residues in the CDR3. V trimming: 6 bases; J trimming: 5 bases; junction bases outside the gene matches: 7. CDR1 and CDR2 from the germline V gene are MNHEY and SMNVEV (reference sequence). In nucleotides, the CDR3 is TGTGCCAGCAGCGCGGAGACAGGGGGTTATGGCTACACCTTC. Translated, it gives CASSAETGGYGYTF.

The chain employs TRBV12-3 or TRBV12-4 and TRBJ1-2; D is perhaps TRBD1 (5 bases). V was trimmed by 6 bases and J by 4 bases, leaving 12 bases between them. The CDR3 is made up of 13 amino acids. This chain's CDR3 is CASSPYRSYGYTF. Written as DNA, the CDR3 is TGTGCCAGCAGCCCCTACAGGAGCTATGGCTACACCTTC.

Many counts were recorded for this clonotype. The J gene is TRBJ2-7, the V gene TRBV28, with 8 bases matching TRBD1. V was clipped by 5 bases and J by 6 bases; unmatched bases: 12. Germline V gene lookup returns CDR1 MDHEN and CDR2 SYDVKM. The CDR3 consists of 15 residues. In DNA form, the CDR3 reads TGTGCCAGCAGTCCATTGACAGGGGCCACGGGCGAGCAGTACTTC. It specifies CASSPLTGATGEQYF.

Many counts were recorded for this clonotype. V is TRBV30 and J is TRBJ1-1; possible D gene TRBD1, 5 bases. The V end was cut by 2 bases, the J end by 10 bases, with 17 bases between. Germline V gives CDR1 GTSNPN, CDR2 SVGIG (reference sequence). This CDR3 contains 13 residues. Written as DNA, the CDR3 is TGTGCCTGGAGTCCCACAGGTTCCGAGAGAGCTTTCTTT. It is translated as CAWSPTGSERAFF.

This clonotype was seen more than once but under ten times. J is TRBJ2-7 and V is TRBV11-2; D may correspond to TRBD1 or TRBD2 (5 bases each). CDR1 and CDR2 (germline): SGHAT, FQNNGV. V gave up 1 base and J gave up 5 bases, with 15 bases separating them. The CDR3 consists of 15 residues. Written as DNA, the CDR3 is TGTGCCAGCAGCTTAGGAGGGGAGACGGGGCACGAGCAGTACTTC. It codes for CASSLGGETGHEQYF.

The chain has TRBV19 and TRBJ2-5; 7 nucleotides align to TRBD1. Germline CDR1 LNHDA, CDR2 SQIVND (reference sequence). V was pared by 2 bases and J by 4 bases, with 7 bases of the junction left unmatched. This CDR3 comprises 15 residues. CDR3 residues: CASSITGAAIETQYF. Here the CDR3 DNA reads TGTGCCAGTAGTATAACAGGGGCGGCGATAGAGACCCAGTACTTC.

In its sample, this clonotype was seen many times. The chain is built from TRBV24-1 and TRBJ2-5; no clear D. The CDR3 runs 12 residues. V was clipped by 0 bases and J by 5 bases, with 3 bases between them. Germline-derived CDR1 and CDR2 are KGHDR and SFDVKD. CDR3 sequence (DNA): TGTGCCACCAGTGATTTGGAGGAGACCCAGTACTTC. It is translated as CATSDLEETQYF.

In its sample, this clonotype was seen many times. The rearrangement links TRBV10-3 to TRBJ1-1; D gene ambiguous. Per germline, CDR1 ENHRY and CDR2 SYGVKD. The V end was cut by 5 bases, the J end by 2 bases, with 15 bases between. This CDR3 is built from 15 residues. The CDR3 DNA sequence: TGTGCCATCAGTCTAATGGGAGGAGATAACACTGAAGCTTTCTTT. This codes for CAISLMGGDNTEAFF.

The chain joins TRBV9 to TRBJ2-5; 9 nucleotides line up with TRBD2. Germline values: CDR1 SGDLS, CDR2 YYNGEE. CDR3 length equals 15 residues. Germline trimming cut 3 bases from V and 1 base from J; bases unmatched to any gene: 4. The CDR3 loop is CASSAPTSGQETQYF. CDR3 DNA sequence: TGTGCCAGCAGCGCTCCGACTAGCGGCCAAGAGACCCAGTACTTC.

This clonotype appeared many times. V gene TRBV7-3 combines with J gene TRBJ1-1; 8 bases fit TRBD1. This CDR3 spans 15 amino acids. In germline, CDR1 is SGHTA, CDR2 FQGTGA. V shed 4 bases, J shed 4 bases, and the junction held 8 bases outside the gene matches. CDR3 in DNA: TGTGCCAGCAGCTCTATCCGGGACAGGCCCACTGAAGCTTTCTTT. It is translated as CASSSIRDRPTEAFF.

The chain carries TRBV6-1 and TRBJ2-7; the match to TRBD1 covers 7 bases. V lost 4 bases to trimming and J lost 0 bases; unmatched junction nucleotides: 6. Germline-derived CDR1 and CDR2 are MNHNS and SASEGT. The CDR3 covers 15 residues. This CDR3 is CASSGKTGSSYEQYF. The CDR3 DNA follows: TGTGCCAGCAGTGGTAAGACAGGGAGCTCCTACGAGCAGTACTTC.

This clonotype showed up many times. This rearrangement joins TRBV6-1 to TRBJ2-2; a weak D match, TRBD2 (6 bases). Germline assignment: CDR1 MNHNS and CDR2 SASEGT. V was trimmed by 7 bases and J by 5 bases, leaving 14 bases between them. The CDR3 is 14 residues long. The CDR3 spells CASIGGLSTGELFF. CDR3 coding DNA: TGTGCCAGCATCGGGGGTCTGAGTACCGGGGAGCTGTTTTTT.

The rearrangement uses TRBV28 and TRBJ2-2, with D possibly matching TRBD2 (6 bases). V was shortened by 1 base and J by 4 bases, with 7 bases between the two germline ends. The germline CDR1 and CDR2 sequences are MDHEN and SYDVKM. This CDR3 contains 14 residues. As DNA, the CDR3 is TGTGCCAGCAGTTTATTGGAGGGCACCGGGGAGCTGTTTTTT. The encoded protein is CASSLLEGTGELFF.

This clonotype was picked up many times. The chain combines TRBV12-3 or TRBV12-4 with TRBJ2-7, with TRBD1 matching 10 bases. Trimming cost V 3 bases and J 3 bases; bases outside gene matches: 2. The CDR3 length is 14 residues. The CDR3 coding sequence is TGTGCCAGCAGTTTGACAGGGGGCTACTACGAGCAGTACTTC. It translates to CASSLTGGYYEQYF.

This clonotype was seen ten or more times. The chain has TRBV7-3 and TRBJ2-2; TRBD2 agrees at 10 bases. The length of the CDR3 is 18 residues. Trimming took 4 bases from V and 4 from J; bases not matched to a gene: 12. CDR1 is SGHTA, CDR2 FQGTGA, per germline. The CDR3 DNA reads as TGTGCCAGCAGCTCACATCTAGCGGGAGAAACTGGCACCGGGGAGCTGTTTTTT. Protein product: CASSSHLAGETGTGELFF.

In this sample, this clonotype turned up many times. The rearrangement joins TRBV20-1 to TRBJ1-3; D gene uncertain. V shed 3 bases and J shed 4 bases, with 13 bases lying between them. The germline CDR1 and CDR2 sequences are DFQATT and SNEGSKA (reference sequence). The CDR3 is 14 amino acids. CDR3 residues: CSASGAGVGNTIYF. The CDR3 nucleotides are TGCAGTGCTAGCGGTGCTGGGGTAGGAAACACCATATATTTT.

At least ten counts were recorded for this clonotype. This CDR3 reads CAWSGGVSETQYF. Here the CDR3 DNA reads TGTGCCTGGAGTGGAGGGGTATCAGAGACCCAGTACTTC. The chain has TRBV30 and TRBJ2-5; either TRBD1 or TRBD2 may fit D (5 bases each). CDR1 GTSNPN and CDR2 SVGIG come from the germline V gene (reference sequence). CDR3 length: 13 amino acids. The V end was cut by 1 base, the J end by 4 bases, with 10 bases between.

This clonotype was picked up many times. The CDR3 region has the DNA TGTGCCAGCAGTGGGGATGGGGCTTCACCCCTCCACTTT. It specifies CASSGDGASPLHF. The chain employs TRBV27 and TRBJ1-6; a possible D gene is TRBD1 (5 bases). Looked up from germline, CDR1 is MNHEY and CDR2 is SMNVEV (reference sequence). This CDR3 region has 13 residues. The V gene lost 5 bases and the J gene lost 9 bases, with 11 bases spanning the gap.

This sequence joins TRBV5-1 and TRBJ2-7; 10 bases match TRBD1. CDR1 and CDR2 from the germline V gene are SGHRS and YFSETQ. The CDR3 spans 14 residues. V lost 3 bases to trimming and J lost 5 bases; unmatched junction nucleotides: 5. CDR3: CASSSSGTGDEQYF. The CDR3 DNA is TGCGCCAGCAGCTCCTCCGGGACAGGGGACGAGCAGTACTTC.

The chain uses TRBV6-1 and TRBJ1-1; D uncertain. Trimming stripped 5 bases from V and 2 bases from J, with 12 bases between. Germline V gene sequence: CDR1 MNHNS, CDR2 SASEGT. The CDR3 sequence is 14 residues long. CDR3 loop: CASSQYLHNTEAFF. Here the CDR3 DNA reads TGTGCCAGCAGTCAATATTTGCACAACACTGAAGCTTTCTTT.

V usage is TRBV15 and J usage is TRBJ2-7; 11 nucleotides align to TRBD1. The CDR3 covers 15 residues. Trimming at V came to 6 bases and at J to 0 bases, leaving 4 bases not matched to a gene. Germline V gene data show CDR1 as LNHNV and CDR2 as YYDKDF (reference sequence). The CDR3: CATSRTGGDSYEQYF. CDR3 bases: TGTGCCACCAGTAGGACAGGGGGCGACTCCTACGAGCAGTACTTC.

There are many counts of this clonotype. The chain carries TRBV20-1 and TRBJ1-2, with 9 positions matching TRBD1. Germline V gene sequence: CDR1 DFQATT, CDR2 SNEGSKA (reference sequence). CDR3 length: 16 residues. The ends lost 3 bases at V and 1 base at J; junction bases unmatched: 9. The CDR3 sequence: CSASMPGQGYNYGYTF. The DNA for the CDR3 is TGCAGTGCTAGTATGCCGGGACAGGGATATAACTATGGCTACACCTTC.